The T cell receptor (beta chain) under discussion was sequenced for a study of T cells after yellow fever vaccination. Across the study: Preparing low-cell-number fractions relied on SMART-Seq v4 Ultra Low Input.

Between the trimmed V and J ends, which lost 3 bases and 4 bases, there was a span of 11 bases. Germline V CDR1 and CDR2: MGHDK, SYGVNS. There are 14 residues in the CDR3. As TCR cDNA was made by 5'RACE template switching, a universal primer site and UMIs were added. TCRdb re-analysed the 5' RACE reads in MiXCR, keeping a single row per CDR3 protein. The sample records 500,000 to 650,000 distinct CDR3 sequences, roughly 14% being singletons. The input for sequencing was PBMCs, taken on the day of the yellow fever booster vaccination. The chain employs TRBV25-1 and TRBJ2-3, with D unclear. This TCR was sampled from a man between 25 and 39 years old who received the YFV17D yellow fever vaccine. The DNA of the CDR3 is TGTGCCAGCAGTGACCTTGGGTGGGCAGATACGCAGTATTTT. Its translation is CASSDLGWADTQYF.